A single sample is the source of the 10 T cell receptor beta chains below, sequenced in a study of CD4 T cells in relation to SARS-CoV-2 and coronaviruses. No antigen has been identified for these receptors. Sequenced by immunoSEQ multiplex PCR; TCRdb stores in-frame clones only, minus some. Of about 26,000 clones listed, 75% to 80% are singletons. Unexposed donor CD4+ T cells date from about 2011-2018, before the COVID-19 pandemic. Isolation of CD4+ T cells took place after about eleven days in culture. Sequences were obtained from CD4+ T cells from PBMCs, cultured in vitro. The origin of the receptors is a human donor in good health.

The V gene is TRBV6-2 or TRBV6-3, the J gene TRBJ2-1; TRBD2 aligns across 7 bases. This CDR3 has 17 residues. The junction had 16 bases not matched to a gene; V was cut back by 7 bases and J by 4 bases. Germline V gives CDR1 MNHEY, CDR2 SVGEGT. The CDR3 nucleotides are TGTGCCAGCACCCCCAGGGACTACCGACTGTTATACAATGAGCAGTTCTTC. Its protein product is CASTPRDYRLLYNEQFF.

The chain couples TRBV5-4 to TRBJ2-1, with D possibly being TRBD2 (5 bases). The CDR3 runs 18 residues. Germline V gene data show CDR1 as SGHNT and CDR2 as YYREEE (reference sequence). V lost 0 bases and J lost 0, with 16 bases in between. The CDR3 region is CASSLAPGRVSSYNEQFF. DNA for the CDR3: TGTGCCAGCAGCTTGGCGCCTGGGCGGGTCAGCTCCTACAATGAGCAGTTCTTC.

This chain uses TRBV20-1 with TRBJ2-1, with D hard to call. The germline V gene encodes CDR1 DFQATT and CDR2 SNEGSKA (reference sequence). The CDR3 covers 11 residues. The V and J ends lost 4 bases and 6 bases respectively, with 7 bases between them. CDR3 sequence: CSAILTNEQFF. As DNA, the CDR3 is TGCAGTGCTATACTTACCAATGAGCAGTTCTTC.

The chain recombines TRBV19 with TRBJ1-1, with 8 nucleotides matching TRBD1. CDR1 is LNHDA, CDR2 SQIVND, per germline (reference sequence). J gave up 3 bases and V 5 bases, and 11 bases lay outside the gene matches. The CDR3 totals 16 residues. For the CDR3, the DNA is TGTGCCAGTAGTGAGCGGACAGGGACCGGGGACACTGAAGCTTTCTTT. Translated: CASSERTGTGDTEAFF.

The chain joins TRBV6-5 to TRBJ1-5, with 7 bases matching TRBD1. The V gene end was trimmed by 7 bases and the J gene end by 7 bases; junction bases not matched to a gene: 13. Germline-derived CDR1 and CDR2 are MNHEY and SVGAGI. CDR3 length: 15 amino acids. The CDR3, as DNA: TGTGCCAGCAACCCAAACAGGGGAGGAAACCAGCCCCAGCATTTT. Its translation: CASNPNRGGNQPQHF.

There are a few counts of this clone. The rearrangement links TRBV3-1 (or the pseudogene TRBV3-2) to TRBJ2-7, with 8 bases that match TRBD2. V lost 0 bases, J lost 0 bases, and 4 bases stayed unmatched. This CDR3 contains 16 residues. The germline gives CDR1 LGHDT, CDR2 YNNKEL (reference sequence). The DNA of the CDR3 is TGTGCCAGCAGCCAAGAGGGGGCGGGGGGCTCCTACGAGCAGTACTTC. This sequence encodes CASSQEGAGGSYEQYF.

This clone was detected a few times. The V call is TRBV30, the J call TRBJ1-3; possibly TRBD1 for D (5 bases). CDR3 length: 13 residues. Germline values: CDR1 GTSNPN, CDR2 SVGIG (reference sequence). The ends were cut back, 1 base at V and 4 bases at J, with 8 bases in the middle. The CDR3 loop reads CAWSGGLGNTIYF. In nucleotides, the CDR3 is TGTGCCTGGAGTGGGGGGTTAGGAAACACCATATATTTT.

This clone was detected only once. This sequence joins TRBV11-2 and TRBJ2-1, with TRBD2 identical over 10 bases. Germline V gene lookup returns CDR1 SGHAT and CDR2 FQNNGV. V trimming: 5 bases; J trimming: 2 bases; junction bases outside the gene matches: 3. This CDR3 contains 15 residues. This CDR3 reads CASSPGLAAYNEQFF. Written as DNA, the CDR3 is TGTGCCAGCAGCCCTGGACTAGCGGCCTACAATGAGCAGTTCTTC.

The chain links TRBV3-1 (or the pseudogene TRBV3-2) to TRBJ1-3; no definite D call. CDR3 size: 16 residues. Germline V gene lookup returns CDR1 LGHDT and CDR2 YNNKEL (reference sequence). V lost 0 bases, J lost 2 bases, and 11 bases lay in between. This CDR3 is CASSQDTRVAGNTIYF. The CDR3 DNA reads as TGTGCCAGCAGCCAAGATACCCGGGTAGCTGGAAACACCATATATTTT.

This rearrangement joins TRBV7-6 to TRBJ2-7, with 9 nucleotides matching TRBD1. Trimming cost V 5 bases and J 0 bases; bases outside gene matches: 5. Germline V CDR1 and CDR2: SGHVS, FNYEAQ. This CDR3 spans 15 amino acids. CDR3 protein: CASSRTGASSYEQYF. CDR3 nucleotide sequence: TGTGCCAGCAGCCGGACAGGGGCGAGCTCCTACGAGCAGTACTTC.